This TCR beta chain was identified during a study of cytomegalovirus exposure and HLA in healthy donors. Remarks on this clone: The antigen is undetermined.

13 Jbeta primers and 60 Vbeta primers were used for the PCR. The data were produced by immunoSEQ multiplex PCR, yet TCRdb's version contains in-frame clones alone and is incomplete. The table includes 100,000 to 120,000 clones, 80% detected once. Findings of the study overall: In a later analysis, an Asian-associated ancestry cluster reportedly showed fewer N-insertions than the approximately 700-donor mean.

Trimming cost V 1 base and J 5 bases; bases outside gene matches: 7. Germline V lookup: CDR1 SGHRS, CDR2 YFSETQ. This CDR3 spans 15 amino acids. This chain uses TRBV5-1 with TRBJ2-3, with 7 bases identical to TRBD2. Source material: PBMCs. This TCR came from a man aged 30 to 39 in good health and CMV-seropositive. The CDR3 loop is CASSLFVGGRDTQYF. CDR3 bases: TGCGCCAGCAGCTTGTTTGTCGGGGGGAGAGATACGCAGTATTTT.